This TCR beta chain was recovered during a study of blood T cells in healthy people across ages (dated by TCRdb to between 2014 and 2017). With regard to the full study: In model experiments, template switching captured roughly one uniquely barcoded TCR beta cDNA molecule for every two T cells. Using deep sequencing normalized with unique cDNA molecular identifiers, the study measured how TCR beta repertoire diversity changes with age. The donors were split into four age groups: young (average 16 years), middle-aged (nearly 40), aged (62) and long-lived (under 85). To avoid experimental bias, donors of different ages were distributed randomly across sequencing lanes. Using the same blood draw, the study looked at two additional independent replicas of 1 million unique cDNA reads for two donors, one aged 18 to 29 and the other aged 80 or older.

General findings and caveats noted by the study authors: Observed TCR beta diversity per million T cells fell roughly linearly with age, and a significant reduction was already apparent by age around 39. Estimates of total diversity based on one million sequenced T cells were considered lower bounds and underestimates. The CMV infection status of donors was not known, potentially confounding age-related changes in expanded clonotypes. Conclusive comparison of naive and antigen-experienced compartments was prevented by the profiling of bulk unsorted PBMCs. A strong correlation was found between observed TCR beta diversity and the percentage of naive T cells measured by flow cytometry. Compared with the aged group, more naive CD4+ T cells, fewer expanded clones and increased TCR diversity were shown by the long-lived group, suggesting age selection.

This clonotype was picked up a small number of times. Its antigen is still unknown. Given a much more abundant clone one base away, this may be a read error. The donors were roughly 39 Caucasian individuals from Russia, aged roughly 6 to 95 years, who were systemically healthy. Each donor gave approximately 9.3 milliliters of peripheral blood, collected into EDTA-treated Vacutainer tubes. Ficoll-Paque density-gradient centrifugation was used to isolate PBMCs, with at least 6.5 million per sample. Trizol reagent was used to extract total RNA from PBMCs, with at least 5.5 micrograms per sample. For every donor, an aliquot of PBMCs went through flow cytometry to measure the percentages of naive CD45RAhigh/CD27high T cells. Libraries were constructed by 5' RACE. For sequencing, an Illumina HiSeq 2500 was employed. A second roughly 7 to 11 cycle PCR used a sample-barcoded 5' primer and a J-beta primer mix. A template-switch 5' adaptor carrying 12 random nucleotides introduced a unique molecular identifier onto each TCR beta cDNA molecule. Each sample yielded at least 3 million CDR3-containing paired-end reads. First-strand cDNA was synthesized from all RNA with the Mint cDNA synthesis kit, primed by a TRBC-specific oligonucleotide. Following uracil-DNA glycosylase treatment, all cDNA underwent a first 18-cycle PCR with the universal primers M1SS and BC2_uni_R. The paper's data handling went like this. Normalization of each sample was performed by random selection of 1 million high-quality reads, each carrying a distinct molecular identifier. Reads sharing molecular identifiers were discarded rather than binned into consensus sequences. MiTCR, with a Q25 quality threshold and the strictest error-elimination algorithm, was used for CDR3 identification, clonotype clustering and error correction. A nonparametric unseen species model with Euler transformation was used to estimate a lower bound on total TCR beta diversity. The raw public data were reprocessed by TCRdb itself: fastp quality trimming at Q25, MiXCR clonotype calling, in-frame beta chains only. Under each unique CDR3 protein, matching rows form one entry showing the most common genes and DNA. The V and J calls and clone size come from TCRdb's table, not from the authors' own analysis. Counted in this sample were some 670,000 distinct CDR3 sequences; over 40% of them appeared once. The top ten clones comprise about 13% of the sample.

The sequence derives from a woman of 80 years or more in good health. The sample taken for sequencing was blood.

In nucleotides, the sequence is TGCGCCAGCAGCACCGGTGACAGTTACTCCTACAATGAGCAGTACTTC. Its coded protein is CASSTGDSYSYNEQYF. Rearrangement joined TRBV5-1 to TRBJ2-1; TRBD1 could be the D gene, as 5 bases match. The end of the DNA aligns better with TRBJ2-7, so the J call may be wrong. Per the germline V gene, SGHRS is the CDR1 and YFSETQ is the CDR2. Including cysteine and phenylalanine, the CDR3 has 16 amino acids. CDR3 DNA only is kept here, 48 bases in frame from base 1.